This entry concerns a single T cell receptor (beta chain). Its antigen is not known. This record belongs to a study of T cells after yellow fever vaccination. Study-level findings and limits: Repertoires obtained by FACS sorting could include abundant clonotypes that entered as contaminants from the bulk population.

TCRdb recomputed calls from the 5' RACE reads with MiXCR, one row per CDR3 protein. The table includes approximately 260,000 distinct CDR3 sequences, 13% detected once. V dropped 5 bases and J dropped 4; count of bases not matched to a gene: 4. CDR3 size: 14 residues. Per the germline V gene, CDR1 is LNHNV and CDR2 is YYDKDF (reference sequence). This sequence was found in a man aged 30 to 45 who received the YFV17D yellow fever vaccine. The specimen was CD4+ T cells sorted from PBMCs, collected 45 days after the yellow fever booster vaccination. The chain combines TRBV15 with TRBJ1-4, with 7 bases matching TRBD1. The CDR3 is CATSPRDSNEKLFF. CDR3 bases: TGTGCCACCAGCCCCCGGGACAGTAATGAAAAACTGTTTTTT.